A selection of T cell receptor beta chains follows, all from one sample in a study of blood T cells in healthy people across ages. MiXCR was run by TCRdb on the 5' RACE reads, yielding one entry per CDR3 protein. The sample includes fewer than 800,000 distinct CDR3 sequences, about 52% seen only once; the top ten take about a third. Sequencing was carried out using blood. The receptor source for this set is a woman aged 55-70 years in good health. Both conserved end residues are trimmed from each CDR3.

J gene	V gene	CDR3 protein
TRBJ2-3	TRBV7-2	ASSLAGWQY
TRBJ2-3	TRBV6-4	ASSDEAGLTDTQY
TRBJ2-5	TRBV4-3	ASSLNWGGGQETQY
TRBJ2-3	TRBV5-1	ASSPIPAPDTQY
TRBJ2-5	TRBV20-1	SAQARDRDQETQY
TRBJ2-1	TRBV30	AWKPGLAAIQSSYNEQF
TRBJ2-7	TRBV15	ATSRARQGAGEQY
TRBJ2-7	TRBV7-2	ASSPGQRTSNEQY
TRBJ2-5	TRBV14	ASTLAGVETQY
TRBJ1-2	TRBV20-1	SRLGDEGYT
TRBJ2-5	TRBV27	ASSYARTSGSLRWETQY
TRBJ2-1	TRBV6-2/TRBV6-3	ASSFPMTGGGLKVYNEQF
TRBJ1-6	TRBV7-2	ASSLVLLTGYNSYNSPLH
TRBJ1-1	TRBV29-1	SVGQTEAF
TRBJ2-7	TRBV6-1	ASSEGGTGGSEQY
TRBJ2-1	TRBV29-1	SAPGNLNEQF
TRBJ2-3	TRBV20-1	SARQEWSTDTQY
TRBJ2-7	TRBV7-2	ASSKSNEQY
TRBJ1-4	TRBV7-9	ASSQDRSKDNEKLF
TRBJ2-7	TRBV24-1	AVGTGAYEQY
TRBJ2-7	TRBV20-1	SALDDRVGYEQY
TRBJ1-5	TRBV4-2	ASSQGRRGAQSNNQPQH
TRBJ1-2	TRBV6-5	ASRGQGANYGYT
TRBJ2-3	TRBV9	ASSPRDRLAGTQY
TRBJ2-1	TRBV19	ASSSTRISYNEQF
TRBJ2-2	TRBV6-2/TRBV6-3	ASSYSSSRVGELF
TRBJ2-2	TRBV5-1	ASSLMTGFTGELF